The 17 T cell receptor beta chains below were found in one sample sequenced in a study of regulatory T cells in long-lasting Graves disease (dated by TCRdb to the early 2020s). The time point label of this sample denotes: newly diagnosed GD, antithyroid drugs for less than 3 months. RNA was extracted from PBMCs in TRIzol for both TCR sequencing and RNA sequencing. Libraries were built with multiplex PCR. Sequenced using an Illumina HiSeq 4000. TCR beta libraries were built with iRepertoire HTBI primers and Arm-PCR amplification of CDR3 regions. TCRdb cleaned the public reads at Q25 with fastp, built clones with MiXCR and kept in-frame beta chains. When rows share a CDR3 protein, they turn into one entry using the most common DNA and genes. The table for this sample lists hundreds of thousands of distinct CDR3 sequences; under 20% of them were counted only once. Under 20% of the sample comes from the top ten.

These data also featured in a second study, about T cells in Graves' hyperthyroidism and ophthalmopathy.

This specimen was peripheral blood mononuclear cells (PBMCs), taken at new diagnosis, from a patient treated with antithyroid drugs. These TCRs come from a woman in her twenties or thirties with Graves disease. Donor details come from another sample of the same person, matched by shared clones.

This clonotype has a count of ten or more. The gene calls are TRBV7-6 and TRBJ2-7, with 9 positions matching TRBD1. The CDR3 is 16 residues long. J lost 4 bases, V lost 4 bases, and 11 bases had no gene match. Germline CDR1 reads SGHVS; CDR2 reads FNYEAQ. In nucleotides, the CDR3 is TGTGCCAGCAGCTCCCAAGGGGGACAGGGCAAATACGAGCAGTACTTC. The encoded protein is CASSSQGGQGKYEQYF.

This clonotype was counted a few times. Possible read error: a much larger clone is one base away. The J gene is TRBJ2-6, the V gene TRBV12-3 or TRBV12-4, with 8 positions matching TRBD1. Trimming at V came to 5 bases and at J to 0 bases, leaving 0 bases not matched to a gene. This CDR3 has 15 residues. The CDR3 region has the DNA TGTGCCAGCAGTACAGGGGGCTCTGGGGCCAACGTCCTGACTTTC. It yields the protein CASSTGGSGANVLTF.

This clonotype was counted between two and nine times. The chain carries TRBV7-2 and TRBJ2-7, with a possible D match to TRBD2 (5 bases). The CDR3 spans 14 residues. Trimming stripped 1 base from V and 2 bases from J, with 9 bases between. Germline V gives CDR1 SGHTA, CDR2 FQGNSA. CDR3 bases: TGTGCCAGCAGCTTAGGACTAAAGACCTACGAGCAGTACTTC. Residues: CASSLGLKTYEQYF.

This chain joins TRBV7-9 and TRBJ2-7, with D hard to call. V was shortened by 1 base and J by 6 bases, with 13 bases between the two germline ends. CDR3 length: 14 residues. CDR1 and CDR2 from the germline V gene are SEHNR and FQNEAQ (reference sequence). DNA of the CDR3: TGTGCCAGCAGCTTAGAGTTAGGGCAGTCCGAGCAGTACTTC. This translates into CASSLELGQSEQYF.

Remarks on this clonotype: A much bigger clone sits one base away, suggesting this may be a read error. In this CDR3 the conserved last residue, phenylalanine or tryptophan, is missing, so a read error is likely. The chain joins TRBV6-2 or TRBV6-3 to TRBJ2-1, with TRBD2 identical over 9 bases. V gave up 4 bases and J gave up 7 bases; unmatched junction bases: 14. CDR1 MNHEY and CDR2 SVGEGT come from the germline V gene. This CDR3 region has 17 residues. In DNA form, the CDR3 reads TGTGCCAGCAGTTTCGCCCAACTAGCGGGTAATGGGAATGAGCAGTTCCTC. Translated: CASSFAQLAGNGNEQFL.

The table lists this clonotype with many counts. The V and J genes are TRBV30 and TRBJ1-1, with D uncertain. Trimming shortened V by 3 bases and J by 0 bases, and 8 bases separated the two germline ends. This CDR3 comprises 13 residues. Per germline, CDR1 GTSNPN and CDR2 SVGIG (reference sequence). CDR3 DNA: TGTGCCTGGAGGGAGACGGTGAACACTGAAGCTTTCTTT. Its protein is CAWRETVNTEAFF.

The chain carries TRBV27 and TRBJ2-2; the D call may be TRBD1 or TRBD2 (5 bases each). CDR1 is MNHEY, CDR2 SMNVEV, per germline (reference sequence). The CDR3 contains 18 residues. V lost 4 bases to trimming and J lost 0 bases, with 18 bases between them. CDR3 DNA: TGTGCCAGCAGTTCAAACTTCGGACTGACAGCGAACACCGGGGAGCTGTTTTTT. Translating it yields CASSSNFGLTANTGELFF.

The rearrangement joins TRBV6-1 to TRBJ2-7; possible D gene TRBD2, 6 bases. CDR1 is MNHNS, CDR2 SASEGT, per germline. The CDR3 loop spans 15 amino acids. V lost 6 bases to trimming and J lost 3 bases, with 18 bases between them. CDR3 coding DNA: TGTGCCAGCAGCCCTGCGGGACTGCGATACTACGAGCAGTACTTC. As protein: CASSPAGLRYYEQYF.

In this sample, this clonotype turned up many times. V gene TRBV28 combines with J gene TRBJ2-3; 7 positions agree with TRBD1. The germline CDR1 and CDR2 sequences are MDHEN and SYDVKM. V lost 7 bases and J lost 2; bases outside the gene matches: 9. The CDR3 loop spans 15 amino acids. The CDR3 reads CASTTPTGYTDTQYF. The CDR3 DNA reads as TGTGCCAGCACGACACCGACAGGGTACACAGATACGCAGTATTTT.

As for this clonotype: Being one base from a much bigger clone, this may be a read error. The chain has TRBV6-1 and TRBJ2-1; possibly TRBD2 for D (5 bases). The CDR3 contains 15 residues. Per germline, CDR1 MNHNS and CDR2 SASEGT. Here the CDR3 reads CASSGMGSSYNERFF. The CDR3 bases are TGTGCCAGCAGTGGGATGGGGAGCTCCTACAATGAGCGGTTCTTC.

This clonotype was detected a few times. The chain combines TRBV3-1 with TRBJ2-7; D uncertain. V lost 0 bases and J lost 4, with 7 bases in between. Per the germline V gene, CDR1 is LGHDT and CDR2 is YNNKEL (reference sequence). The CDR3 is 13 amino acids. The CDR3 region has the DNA TGTGCCAGCAGCCAAGACCCCGAGTACGAGCAGTACTTC. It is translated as CASSQDPEYEQYF.

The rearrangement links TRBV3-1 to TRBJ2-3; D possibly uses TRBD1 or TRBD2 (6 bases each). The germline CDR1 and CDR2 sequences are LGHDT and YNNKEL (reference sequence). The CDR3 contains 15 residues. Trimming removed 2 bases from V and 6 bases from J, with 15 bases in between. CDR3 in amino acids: CASSQIVRGLDTQYF. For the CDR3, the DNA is TGTGCCAGCAGCCAAATCGTCCGGGGGCTGGATACGCAGTATTTT.

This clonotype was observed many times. CDR3 loop: CASSYSGLAGYGTGELFF. In nucleotides, the CDR3 is TGTGCCAGCAGTTACTCTGGACTAGCGGGATATGGTACCGGGGAGCTGTTTTTT. The chain joins TRBV6-5 to TRBJ2-2, with 12 bases aligning to TRBD2. The V gene end was trimmed by 0 bases and the J gene end by 5 bases; junction bases not matched to a gene: 7. The CDR3 is 18 residues long. From germline, CDR1 is MNHEY and CDR2 SVGAGI.

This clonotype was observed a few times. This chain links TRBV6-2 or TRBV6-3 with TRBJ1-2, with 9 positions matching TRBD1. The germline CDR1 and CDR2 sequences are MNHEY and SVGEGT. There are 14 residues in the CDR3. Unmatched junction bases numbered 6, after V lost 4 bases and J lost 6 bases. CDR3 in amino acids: CASSLGQGLHGYTF. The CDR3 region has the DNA TGTGCCAGCAGTTTGGGACAGGGTCTCCATGGCTACACCTTC.

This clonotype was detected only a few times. This CDR3 reads CASSGQTSGISETQYF. CDR3 bases: TGTGCCAGCAGCGGGCAGACTAGCGGGATTTCTGAGACCCAGTACTTC. V and J are TRBV9 and TRBJ2-5; TRBD2 matches 11 bases. CDR1 is SGDLS, CDR2 YYNGEE, per germline. The V and J ends lost 3 bases and 5 bases, in that order; junction bases with no gene match: 9. CDR3 length: 16 amino acids.

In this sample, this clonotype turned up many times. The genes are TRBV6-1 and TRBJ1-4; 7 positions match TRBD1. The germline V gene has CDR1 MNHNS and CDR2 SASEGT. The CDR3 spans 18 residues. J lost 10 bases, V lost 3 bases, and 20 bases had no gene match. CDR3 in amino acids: CASSESDRVELRQRKLFF. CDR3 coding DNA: TGTGCCAGCAGTGAGTCCGACAGGGTAGAGTTGCGTCAGAGAAAACTGTTTTTT.

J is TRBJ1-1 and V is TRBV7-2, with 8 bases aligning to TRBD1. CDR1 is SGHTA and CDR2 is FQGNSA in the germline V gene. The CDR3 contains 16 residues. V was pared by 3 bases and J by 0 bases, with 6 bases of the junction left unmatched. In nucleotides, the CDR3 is TGTGCCAGCAGCTTGCAGGGGGCAGGGCTGAACACTGAAGCTTTCTTT. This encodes CASSLQGAGLNTEAFF.